This is a list of T cell receptor beta chains from one sample in a study of T cell repertoires in cytomegalovirus infection. In TCRdb, the reads were re-called with MiXCR into one record per CDR3 protein. This table holds 130,000 or so distinct CDR3 sequences, roughly 6% found once. The material sequenced was PBMCs. These receptors were obtained from a human donor in good health (CMV status not recorded). Some clones in this sample may be carry-over from other donors' samples. Both conserved end residues are part of each CDR3. Each record gives: D gene, V gene, CDR3 length, clone size, J gene, CDR3 protein, CDR3 DNA. D genes are given only for firm matches. Rows may omit the clone size; those that give it use once, few, many or a size class.

TRBD2	TRBV4-2	16	many	TRBJ2-3	CASSRGGRAGTDTQYF	TGTGCCAGCAGCCGCGGGGGTAGGGCGGGCACAGATACGCAGTATTTT
TRBD1	TRBV3-1	15	many	TRBJ2-7	CASSSRTGRPYEQYF	TGTGCCAGCAGCTCCAGGACAGGGCGTCCCTACGAGCAGTACTTC
TRBD2	TRBV5-6	15	many	TRBJ2-1	CASSVSGGLYNEQFF	TGTGCCAGCAGCGTTAGCGGGGGACTCTACAATGAGCAGTTCTTC
NA	TRBV6-6	15	many	TRBJ1-5	CASRGVRNSNQPQHF	TGTGCCAGCAGGGGGGTCCGAAATAGCAATCAGCCCCAGCATTTT
NA	TRBV6-1	13	NA	TRBJ2-2	CATGTPATGELFF	TGTGCCACCGGTACTCCCGCCACCGGGGAGCTGTTTTTT
TRBD1	TRBV2	14	NA	TRBJ1-3	CASRPTGSGNTIYF	TGTGCCAGCAGACCGACAGGGTCTGGAAACACCATATATTTT
TRBD1	TRBV2	15	many	TRBJ2-5	CASSGGDRRQETQYF	TGTGCCAGCAGTGGAGGGGACAGGAGACAAGAGACCCAGTACTTC
TRBD2	TRBV7-8	16	many	TRBJ2-3	CASSLGLAGVTDTQYF	TGTGCCAGCAGCTTGGGGCTAGCGGGGGTCACAGATACGCAGTATTTT
NA	TRBV10-2	14	many	TRBJ1-1	CASSEDLARTEAFF	TGCGCCAGCAGCGAAGATCTAGCGAGGACTGAAGCTTTCTTT
NA	TRBV2	13	many	TRBJ2-1	CASSTGPYNEQFF	TGTGCCAGCAGTACCGGGCCATACAATGAGCAGTTCTTC
NA	TRBV7-2	15	many	TRBJ1-2	CASSLDTGAGYGYTF	TGTGCCAGCAGCTTAGACACGGGGGCAGGCTATGGCTACACCTTC
NA	TRBV28	13	NA	TRBJ1-1	CASSSRGNTEALF	TGTGCCAGCAGTTCCCGAGGGAACACTGAAGCTCTCTTT
TRBD1	TRBV19	15	few	TRBJ2-3	CASSWTGRIPDTQYF	TGTGCCAGTTCTTGGACAGGGCGTATCCCAGATACGCAGTATTTT
NA	TRBV28	15	many	TRBJ1-2	CASSSGFGGLSGYTF	TGTGCCAGCAGTAGTGGCTTTGGGGGACTCTCGGGCTACACCTTC
NA	TRBV12-3/TRBV12-4	13	many	TRBJ2-2	CASSSADSRELFF	TGTGCCAGCAGTTCGGCAGACTCCCGGGAGCTGTTTTTT
TRBD2	TRBV7-9	14	many	TRBJ2-1	CASSRGTSGNEQFF	TGTGCCAGCAGCCGAGGGACTAGCGGTAATGAGCAGTTCTTC
NA	TRBV7-8	14	many	TRBJ2-5	CASSLLRRRETQYF	TGTGCCAGCAGCTTATTACGACGGCGAGAGACCCAGTACTTC
NA	TRBV7-2	12	many	TRBJ2-3	CASSPTQNTQYF	TGTGCCAGCAGCCCCACCCAGAATACGCAGTATTTT
NA	TRBV7-2	15	many	TRBJ2-3	CASSFPGAMRDTQYF	TGTGCCAGCAGCTTCCCGGGCGCAATGAGAGATACGCAGTATTTT
TRBD1	TRBV28	16	NA	TRBJ1-1	CASRPFTGGGNTEAFF	TGTGCCAGCAGACCTTTTACAGGGGGGGGAAACACTGAAGCTTTCTTT
NA	TRBV29-1	12	many	TRBJ1-2	CSVDRLGYGYTF	TGCAGCGTTGATCGGCTGGGTTATGGCTACACCTTC
NA	TRBV7-6	11	many	TRBJ2-2	CASSPAGELFF	TGTGCCAGCAGCCCGGCCGGGGAGCTGTTTTTT
TRBD1	TRBV7-2	15	NA	TRBJ2-3	CASSSIGPGGWEQYF	TGTGCCAGCAGCTCGATTGGACCAGGGGGTTGGGAGCAGTATTTT
NA	TRBV7-8	16	many	TRBJ2-7	CASSLKQGTITYEQYF	TGTGCCAGCAGCTTAAAGCAGGGGACCATAACCTACGAGCAGTACTTC
NA	TRBV7-2	15	many	TRBJ1-5	CASSLEANSNQPQHF	TGTGCCAGCAGCTTAGAAGCTAATAGCAATCAGCCCCAGCATTTT
NA	TRBV2	15	once	TRBJ2-2	CASSSIAANTGELFF	TGTGCCAGCAGTTCGATCGCGGCTAACACCGGGGAGCTGTTTTTT
TRBD1	TRBV20-1	18	many	TRBJ1-2	CSARIHGTGRLAVSGYTF	TGCAGTGCTAGAATTCACGGGACAGGGAGACTTGCGGTATCGGGCTACACCTTC
NA	TRBV5-1	14	many	TRBJ2-1	CASSSLPIYNEQFF	TGCGCCAGCAGCAGCCTCCCGATTTACAATGAGCAGTTCTTC
NA	TRBV18	18	many	TRBJ2-6	CASSPRQGGLSGANVLTF	TGTGCCAGCTCACCGCGCCAGGGCGGCCTTTCTGGGGCCAACGTCCTGACTTTC
NA	TRBV2	16	NA	TRBJ2-3	CASSPPGALYTDTQYF	TGTGCCAGCAGTCCCCCGGGAGCCCTCTACACAGATACGCAGTATTTT
NA	TRBV11-2	14	many	TRBJ1-4	CASTLGATNEKLFF	TGTGCCAGCACCCTTGGTGCAACTAATGAAAAACTGTTTTTT
TRBD1	TRBV7-2	16	many	TRBJ1-2	CASSLEATGGLRGYTF	TGTGCCAGCAGCTTAGAGGCTACAGGGGGGCTGAGAGGCTACACCTTC
NA	TRBV5-1	14	once	TRBJ2-5	CDSSLAGSGETQYF	TGCGACAGCAGCTTGGCTGGTTCTGGAGAGACCCAGTACTTC
NA	TRBV23-1	13	many	TRBJ2-3	CASSQGGTLTQYF	TGCGCCAGCAGTCAAGGGGGGACATTGACGCAGTATTTT
TRBD1	TRBV7-2	14	many	TRBJ2-5	CASSPMTGRETQYF	TGTGCCAGCAGCCCGATGACAGGGCGGGAGACCCAGTACTTC
TRBD2	TRBV28	17	NA	TRBJ2-2	CASSFWSGGRNTGELFF	TGTGCCAGCAGTTTTTGGAGCGGGGGGAGAAACACCGGGGAGCTGTTTTTT
TRBD1	TRBV29-1	14	many	TRBJ1-2	CSVEESRGQDGYTF	TGCAGCGTTGAAGAAAGTAGGGGACAGGATGGCTACACCTTC
TRBD2	TRBV5-5	15	many	TRBJ2-1	CASSWRGATADEQFF	TGTGCCAGCAGCTGGCGGGGGGCCACCGCCGATGAGCAGTTCTTC
NA	TRBV7-3	15	many	TRBJ2-5	CASSLMGRGQETQYF	TGTGCCAGCAGCTTAATGGGCAGGGGACAAGAGACCCAGTACTTC
TRBD1	TRBV5-6	15	many	TRBJ2-7	CASSLTGQGLYEQYF	TGTGCCAGCAGCTTGACGGGACAGGGCCTCTACGAGCAGTACTTC
TRBD1	TRBV7-9	15	many	TRBJ2-3	CASSMGQGEADTQYF	TGTGCCAGCAGCATGGGACAGGGAGAGGCAGATACGCAGTATTTT
NA	TRBV7-8	14	many	TRBJ2-7	CASSLGSSSYEQYF	TGTGCCAGCAGCTTAGGCTCCAGCTCCTACGAGCAGTACTTC
NA	TRBV10-2	13	many	TRBJ1-5	CASRDGEQSPQHF	TGCGCCAGCCGTGACGGCGAACAATCGCCCCAGCATTTT
TRBD1	TRBV25-1	17	many	TRBJ1-2	CASNGDLGTGTNYGYTF	TGTGCCAGCAATGGGGATTTGGGGACAGGAACTAACTATGGCTACACCTTC
NA	TRBV5-4	14	many	TRBJ2-1	CASSLGSGAYEQFF	TGTGCCAGCAGCTTGGGTTCGGGGGCCTATGAGCAGTTCTTC
NA	TRBV12-3/TRBV12-4	11	NA	TRBJ1-1	CVSSLNTEAFF	TGTGTCAGCAGTCTTAACACTGAAGCTTTCTTT
NA	TRBV4-3	17	many	TRBJ1-1	CASSVSGATYLNTEAFF	TGCGCCAGCAGTGTTTCGGGGGCAACCTACTTGAACACTGAAGCTTTCTTT
NA	TRBV19	12	NA	TRBJ2-3	CASSDWRDTQYF	TGTGCCAGTAGTGACTGGCGAGATACGCAGTATTTT
TRBD1	TRBV7-2	14	many	TRBJ1-6	CASRQQQGNSPLHF	TGTGCCAGCAGGCAGCAACAGGGGAATTCACCCCTCCACTTT
NA	TRBV12-3/TRBV12-4	14	many	TRBJ2-1	CASSVGNRAAEQFF	TGTGCCAGCAGCGTCGGGAACAGAGCCGCGGAGCAGTTCTTC
NA	TRBV7-9	14	few	TRBJ2-6	CASTTGSGANVLTF	TGTGCCAGCACCACAGGAAGTGGGGCCAACGTCCTGACTTTC
NA	TRBV6-1	13	many	TRBJ1-1	CASTAGRFGEAFF	TGTGCCAGCACCGCAGGGAGATTCGGTGAAGCTTTCTTT
NA	TRBV2	15	few	TRBJ1-2	CASSQAAGTNYGYTF	TGTGCCAGCAGTCAGGCGGCGGGAACAAACTATGGCTACACCTTC